A single sample is the source of the 22 T cell receptor beta chains below, sequenced in a study of identifying expanded T cells in peripheral blood. Clones were sequenced by immunoSEQ multiplex PCR, and TCRdb holds only the in-frame ones, with some missing. Here the sample spans more than 80,000 clones, roughly 88% being singletons. Sample: blood. Receptors were obtained from a person aged 18 to 70 in good health.

The chain combines TRBV7-2 with TRBJ1-2, with a tentative D call TRBD1 (6 bases). Trimming took 5 bases from V and 8 from J, leaving 18 bases between them. The V gene's germline CDR1 is SGHTA and CDR2 FQGNSA. The CDR3 contains 14 residues. DNA for the CDR3: TGTGCCAGCAGCCCACCCCGGGACATCCGAGGCTACACCTTC. It encodes CASSPPRDIRGYTF.

The chain uses TRBV28 and TRBJ2-7; TRBD2 aligns across 8 bases. The junction had 9 bases not matched to a gene; V was cut back by 4 bases and J by 4 bases. Germline lookup yields CDR1 MDHEN and CDR2 SYDVKM. This CDR3 spans 15 amino acids. In DNA, the CDR3 is TGTGCCAGCAGTTCAATCAGTGGCGGGAGGTACGAGCAGTACTTC. Protein sequence: CASSSISGGRYEQYF.

The chain employs TRBV18 and TRBJ2-3, with 9 bases lining up with TRBD1. V was clipped by 2 bases and J by 4 bases; unmatched bases: 7. The CDR3 runs 16 residues. Germline CDR1 reads KGHSH; CDR2 reads LQKENI. The CDR3 sequence is CASSPDRGSSADTQYF. The CDR3 DNA reads as TGTGCCAGCTCACCAGACAGGGGGTCTTCGGCAGATACGCAGTATTTT.

The chain couples TRBV5-1 to TRBJ2-7, with D perhaps TRBD1 or TRBD2 (5 bases each). Germline lookup yields CDR1 SGHRS and CDR2 YFSETQ. The V end was cut by 5 bases, the J end by 6 bases, with 18 bases between. The CDR3 spans 14 residues. CDR3 DNA: TGCGCCAGCAGTGAGAGGGGAGCATCCCCCGAGCAGTACTTC. This encodes CASSERGASPEQYF.

The genes are TRBV7-9 and TRBJ2-7, with D perhaps TRBD1 or TRBD2 (5 bases each). Trimming stripped 3 bases from V and 0 bases from J, with 9 bases between. Germline V gene sequence: CDR1 SEHNR, CDR2 FQNEAQ (reference sequence). The CDR3 has 14 amino acids. The CDR3, as DNA: TGTGCCAGCAGCTTTGAGGGGAGCTCCTACGAGCAGTACTTC. Amino acids: CASSFEGSSYEQYF.

The CDR3 region has the DNA TGCAGCGTTGAAACGGGATCCTCCTACGAGCAGTACTTC. Amino acids: CSVETGSSYEQYF. The chain joins TRBV29-1 to TRBJ2-7, with D possibly matching TRBD2 (5 bases). Trimming shortened V by 2 bases and J by 0 bases, and 8 bases separated the two germline ends. CDR3 length equals 13 residues. Looked up from germline, CDR1 is SQVTM and CDR2 is ANQGSEA.

This clone came up once. V and J are TRBV18 and TRBJ2-4, with D uncertain. Trimming shortened V by 8 bases and J by 1 base, and 15 bases separated the two germline ends. The CDR3 sequence is 15 residues long. Germline-derived CDR1 and CDR2 are KGHSH and LQKENI. DNA of the CDR3: TGTGCCAGCGGTCCCCCCGGATTCGCCAAAAACATTCAGTACTTC. Protein sequence: CASGPPGFAKNIQYF.

The CDR3 region is CASSEGTEYNEQFF. In DNA, the CDR3 is TGTGCCAGCAGTGAAGGGACAGAGTACAATGAGCAGTTCTTC. This chain links TRBV6-1 with TRBJ2-1; possibly TRBD1 for D (6 bases). Per germline, CDR1 MNHNS and CDR2 SASEGT. Trimming removed 1 base from V and 4 bases from J, with 8 bases in between. The CDR3 spans 14 residues.

V and J are TRBV6-4 and TRBJ1-1; D not certain. The CDR3 is 14 residues long. CDR1 and CDR2 from the germline V gene are MRHNA and SNTAGT. The V gene lost 3 bases and the J gene lost 0 bases, with 8 bases spanning the gap. CDR3 nucleotide sequence: TGTGCCAGCAGTGAGCGACCAATGAACACTGAAGCTTTCTTT. Translation gives CASSERPMNTEAFF.

The genes are TRBV4-1 and TRBJ2-4; 9 nucleotides align to TRBD2. After removal of 4 bases from V and 8 bases from J, the junction contained 15 bases not matched to a gene. Germline V lookup: CDR1 MGHRA, CDR2 YSYEKL. The CDR3 runs 17 residues. The CDR3 spells CASSPLPSRSGGYIQYF. DNA for the CDR3: TGCGCCAGCAGCCCCCTGCCGTCGAGGAGCGGGGGGTACATTCAGTACTTC.

V gene TRBV19 combines with J gene TRBJ2-7, with D tentatively TRBD1 (5 bases). V was pared by 9 bases and J by 2 bases, with 17 bases between. Germline CDR1 LNHDA, CDR2 SQIVND (reference sequence). CDR3 length: 14 amino acids. CDR3 coding DNA: TGTGCCAGCGGAAGACAGAATTCGGCCTACGAGCAGTACTTC. Amino acid sequence: CASGRQNSAYEQYF.

V and J are TRBV2 and TRBJ1-3; D uncertain. The germline V gene encodes CDR1 SNHLY and CDR2 FYNNEI. The CDR3 contains 14 residues. V dropped 4 bases and J dropped 0 bases, with 7 bases sitting between them. The CDR3 reads CASSARDSGNTIYF. In DNA form, the CDR3 reads TGTGCCAGCAGTGCCCGGGACTCTGGAAACACCATATATTTT.

V usage is TRBV2 and J usage is TRBJ2-3; 7 nucleotides agree with TRBD1. This CDR3 has 15 residues. The germline V gene has CDR1 SNHLY and CDR2 FYNNEI. Losses at the gene ends were 4 bases for V and 1 base for J; bases not matched to a gene: 5. Here the CDR3 DNA reads TGTGCCAGCAGTGCGACGAGGGGGCGCACAGATACGCAGTATTTT. Translation gives CASSATRGRTDTQYF.

The rearrangement joins TRBV29-1 to TRBJ2-7; 15 bases are a match to TRBD2. This CDR3 is 16 amino acids long. The V segment lost 7 bases and the J segment 0 bases; nucleotides outside the gene matches: 7. Germline V lookup: CDR1 SQVTM, CDR2 ANQGSEA. This CDR3 reads CSATGLAGGDSYEQYF. The CDR3 DNA sequence: TGCAGCGCCACCGGACTAGCGGGGGGGGACTCCTACGAGCAGTACTTC.

The V and J genes are TRBV30 and TRBJ2-7; 8 bases are shared with TRBD1. From germline, CDR1 is GTSNPN and CDR2 SVGIG (reference sequence). The CDR3 covers 13 residues. With V trimmed by 2 bases and J by 5 bases, 5 bases remained unmatched. In nucleotides, the CDR3 is TGTGCCTGGAGTTCGGACAGGGCCCACGAGCAGTACTTC. Translation: CAWSSDRAHEQYF.

The V gene is TRBV11-3, the J gene TRBJ2-7; TRBD2 matches 13 bases. CDR1 and CDR2 (germline): SGHNT, YENEEA. Trimming removed 1 base from V and 4 bases from J; junction bases left unmatched: 4. The CDR3 runs to 16 residues. The CDR3 sequence: CASSLARTSGSYEQYF. The CDR3 DNA follows: TGTGCCAGCAGCTTAGCCCGGACTAGCGGGAGTTACGAGCAGTACTTC.

This chain connects TRBV6-4 to TRBJ2-2, with D tentatively TRBD1 (6 bases). The CDR3 contains 14 residues. Per the germline V gene, CDR1 is MRHNA and CDR2 is SNTAGT. V was pared by 2 bases and J by 3 bases, with 7 bases between. The CDR3 reads CASSDGGDTGELFF. The CDR3 DNA reads as TGTGCCAGCAGTGACGGGGGCGACACCGGGGAGCTGTTTTTT.

This clone turned up a few times. J is TRBJ2-2 and V is TRBV9; D may be TRBD2 (6 bases). Germline values: CDR1 SGDLS, CDR2 YYNGEE. This CDR3 spans 15 amino acids. The ends were cut back, 3 bases at V and 0 bases at J, with 9 bases in the middle. The CDR3 region is CASSAGTSNTGELFF. The CDR3 nucleotides are TGTGCCAGCAGCGCGGGGACTTCGAACACCGGGGAGCTGTTTTTT.

This rearrangement joins TRBV5-1 to TRBJ1-1; D is possibly TRBD1 (6 bases). Germline V lookup: CDR1 SGHRS, CDR2 YFSETQ. V lost 7 bases, J lost 4 bases, and 14 bases lay in between. The CDR3 consists of 13 residues. The CDR3 loop is CASGTGSGTEAFF. The CDR3 region has the DNA TGCGCCAGCGGAACAGGGTCTGGCACTGAAGCTTTCTTT. Drawing the rest from reference TRBV5-1 and TRBJ1-1, the complete variable domain is KAGVTQTPRYLIKTRGQQVTLSCSPISGHRSVSWYQQTPGQGLQFLFEYFSETQRNKGNFPGRFSGRQFSNSRSEMNVSTLELGDSALYLCASGTGSGTEAFFGQGTRLTVV.

The chain combines TRBV10-1 with TRBJ2-1; 8 bases fit TRBD2. Germline CDR1 is WNHNN and CDR2 is SYGVQD (reference sequence). The CDR3 spans 15 residues. V lost 4 bases, J lost 3 bases, and 5 bases stayed unmatched. Written as DNA, the CDR3 is TGCGCCAGCAGTGCAGCGGGGGCCATCTACAATGAGCAGTTCTTC. Its translation is CASSAAGAIYNEQFF.

The chain's CDR3 is CASSPRQGYTGELFF. The CDR3 DNA reads TGTGCCAGCAGTCCCCGACAGGGGTACACCGGGGAGCTGTTTTTT. V and J are TRBV28 and TRBJ2-2; 8 bases agree with TRBD1. The CDR3 runs 15 residues. V shed 5 bases and J 3 bases; nucleotides not matched to a gene: 5. Germline V gene sequence: CDR1 MDHEN, CDR2 SYDVKM.

This rearrangement joins TRBV18 to TRBJ2-1; a weak D match, TRBD1 (6 bases). Trimming took off 4 bases at V and 10 bases at J, with 8 bases between the two ends. CDR3 length: 11 amino acids. Germline CDR1 KGHSH, CDR2 LQKENI. The CDR3 coding sequence is TGTGCCAGCTCACTGGACAGAGAGCAGTTCTTC. It specifies CASSLDREQFF.